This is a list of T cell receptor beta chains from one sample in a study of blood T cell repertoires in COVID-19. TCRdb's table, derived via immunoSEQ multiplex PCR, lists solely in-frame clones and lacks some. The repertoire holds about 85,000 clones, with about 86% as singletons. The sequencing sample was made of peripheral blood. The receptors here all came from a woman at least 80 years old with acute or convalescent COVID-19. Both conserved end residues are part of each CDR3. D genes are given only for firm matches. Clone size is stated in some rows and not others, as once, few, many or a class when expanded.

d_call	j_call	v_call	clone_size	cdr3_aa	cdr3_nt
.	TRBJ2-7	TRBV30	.	CAWTPGPLSYEQYF	TGTGCCTGGACCCCTGGGCCTCTCTCCTACGAGCAGTACTTC
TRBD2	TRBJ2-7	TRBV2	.	CASSGPWAGGISYEQYF	TGTGCCAGCAGTGGTCCATGGGCGGGAGGGATCTCCTACGAGCAGTACTTC
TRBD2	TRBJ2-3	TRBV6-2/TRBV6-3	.	CASSYGRGGLDTQYF	TGTGCCAGCAGTTACGGGCGGGGGGGCCTCGATACGCAGTATTTT
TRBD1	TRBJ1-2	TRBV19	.	CASTGTGETYGYTF	TGTGCCAGTACCGGGACAGGGGAGACCTATGGCTACACCTTC
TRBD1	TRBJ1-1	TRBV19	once	CASSITGDTEAFF	TGTGCCAGTAGTATTACAGGGGACACTGAAGCTTTCTTT
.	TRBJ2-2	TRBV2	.	CASRTTTSTGELFF	TGTGCCAGCAGAACCACCACGAGCACCGGGGAGCTGTTTTTT
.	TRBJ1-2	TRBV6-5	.	CASSYGAHYGYTF	TGTGCCAGCAGTTACGGAGCGCACTATGGCTACACCTTC
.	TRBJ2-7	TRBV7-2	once	CASSLFNEQYF	TGTGCCAGCAGCTTATTCAACGAGCAGTACTTC
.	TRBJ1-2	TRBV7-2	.	CASAPGRDYGYTF	TGTGCCAGCGCCCCGGGCAGGGATTATGGCTACACCTTC
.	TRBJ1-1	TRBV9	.	CASSAAGNTEAFF	TGTGCCAGCAGCGCCGCAGGTAACACTGAAGCTTTCTTT
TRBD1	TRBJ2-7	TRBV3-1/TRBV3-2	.	CASSKQGFEQYF	TGTGCCAGCAGCAAACAGGGGTTCGAGCAGTACTTC
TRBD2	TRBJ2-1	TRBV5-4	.	CASSLRLAGDYNEQFF	TGTGCCAGCAGCTTGCGACTAGCGGGGGACTACAATGAGCAGTTCTTC
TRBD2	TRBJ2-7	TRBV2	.	CASSEVTSRNYEQYF	TGTGCCAGCAGTGAGGTGACTAGCAGAAACTACGAGCAGTACTTC
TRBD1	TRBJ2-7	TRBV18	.	CASSPPTGYYEQYF	TGTGCCAGCTCACCACCGACAGGGTACTACGAGCAGTACTTC
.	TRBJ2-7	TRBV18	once	CASSPLATYEQYF	TGTGCCAGCTCACCATTAGCGACGTACGAGCAGTACTTC
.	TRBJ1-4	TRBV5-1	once	CASSFVRGLNEKLFF	TGCGCCAGCAGCTTCGTCCGTGGCCTTAATGAAAAACTGTTTTTT
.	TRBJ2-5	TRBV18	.	CASSPNGGYGETQYF	TGTGCCAGCTCACCGAACGGGGGTTACGGAGAGACCCAGTACTTC
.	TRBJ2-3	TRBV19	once	CASSIAGERTDTQYF	TGTGCCAGTAGTATAGCGGGGGAACGCACAGATACGCAGTATTTT
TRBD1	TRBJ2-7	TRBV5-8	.	CASSLQGNVYEQYF	TGTGCCAGCAGCTTACAGGGGAACGTCTACGAGCAGTACTTC
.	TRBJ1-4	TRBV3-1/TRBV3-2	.	CATGLGGSGEKLFF	TGTGCCACAGGGCTCGGGGGATCGGGTGAAAAACTGTTTTTT
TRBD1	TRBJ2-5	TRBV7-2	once	CASSSVGDSQETQYF	TGTGCCAGCAGCTCTGTGGGGGACAGCCAAGAGACCCAGTACTTC
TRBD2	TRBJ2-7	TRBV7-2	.	CASSPNSGGYEQYF	TGTGCCAGCAGCCCCAATAGCGGGGGCTACGAGCAGTACTTC
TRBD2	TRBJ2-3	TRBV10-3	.	CAISESLTSGVTDTQYF	TGTGCCATCAGTGAGTCTCTTACTAGCGGCGTCACAGATACGCAGTATTTT
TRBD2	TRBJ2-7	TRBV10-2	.	CASSLAASGYEQYF	TGCGCCAGCAGCCTAGCGGCTAGCGGCTACGAGCAGTACTTC
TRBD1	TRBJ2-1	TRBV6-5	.	CASRGTVRGHNEQFF	TGTGCCAGCAGGGGGACAGTCAGGGGGCACAATGAGCAGTTCTTC
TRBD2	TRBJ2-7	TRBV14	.	CASSPRAGVGGEQYF	TGTGCCAGCAGCCCCCGAGCGGGAGTCGGTGGTGAGCAGTACTTC
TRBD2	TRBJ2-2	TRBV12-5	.	CASGSAETSGPTGELFF	TGTGCTAGTGGTTCCGCCGAGACTAGCGGGCCCACCGGGGAGCTGTTTTTT
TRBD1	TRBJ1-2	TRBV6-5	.	CASRDPGQIYGYTF	TGTGCCAGCAGGGATCCGGGACAGATCTATGGCTACACCTTC
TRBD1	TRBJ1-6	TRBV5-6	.	CASSQGQGARNSPLHF	TGTGCCAGCAGCCAGGGACAGGGGGCGAGGAATTCACCCCTCCACTTT
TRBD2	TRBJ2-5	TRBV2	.	CASKYGRAAETQYF	TGTGCCAGCAAGTACGGGAGGGCCGCAGAGACCCAGTACTTC
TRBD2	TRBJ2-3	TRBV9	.	CASSVLAGGRKDTQYF	TGTGCCAGCAGCGTTCTCGCGGGGGGGCGTAAAGATACGCAGTATTTT
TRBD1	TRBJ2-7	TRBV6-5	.	CASSYLTGEEQYF	TGTGCCAGCAGTTACTTGACAGGGGAAGAGCAGTACTTC
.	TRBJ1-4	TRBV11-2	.	CASSLPGATNEKLFF	TGTGCCAGCTCCCTCCCCGGTGCAACTAATGAAAAACTGTTTTTT
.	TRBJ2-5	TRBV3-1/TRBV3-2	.	CASSQVSQGVGAETQYF	TGTGCCAGCAGCCAAGTATCCCAAGGGGTTGGAGCGGAGACCCAGTACTTC
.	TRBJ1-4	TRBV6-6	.	CASIPSRSTNEKLFF	TGTGCCAGCATCCCATCGAGGTCAACTAATGAAAAACTGTTTTTT
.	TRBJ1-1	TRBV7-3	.	CASSSETDYTETFF	TGTGCCAGCAGCTCCGAGACGGACTACACTGAAACTTTCTTT
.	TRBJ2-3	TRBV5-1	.	CASSIGQTDTQYF	TGCGCCAGCAGCATCGGACAGACAGATACGCAGTATTTT
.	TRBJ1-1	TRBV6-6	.	CASSTEDRFINTEAFF	TGTGCCAGCAGTACTGAAGACAGGTTCATCAACACTGAAGCTTTCTTT
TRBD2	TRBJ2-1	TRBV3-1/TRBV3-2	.	CASRSSGGVMEQFF	TGTGCCAGCAGGTCTAGCGGGGGGGTCATGGAGCAGTTCTTC
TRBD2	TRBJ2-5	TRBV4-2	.	CASSQEQLAGSETQYF	TGTGCCAGCAGCCAAGAACAACTAGCGGGGAGTGAGACCCAGTACTTC
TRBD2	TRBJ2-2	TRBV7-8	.	CASSPQLAGASNTGELFF	TGTGCCAGCAGCCCACAACTAGCGGGAGCCTCCAACACCGGGGAGCTGTTTTTT
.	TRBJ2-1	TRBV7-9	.	CASSLRNHRRTSNEQFF	TGTGCCAGCAGCCTTCGAAACCACCGCCGGACAAGCAATGAGCAGTTCTTC
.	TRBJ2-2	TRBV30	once	CAWIRNGQTNTGELFF	TGTGCCTGGATTCGAAACGGACAGACGAACACCGGGGAGCTGTTTTTT
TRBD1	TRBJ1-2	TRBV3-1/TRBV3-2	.	CASSQAGGGYTF	TGTGCCAGCAGCCAAGCAGGGGGTGGCTACACCTTC
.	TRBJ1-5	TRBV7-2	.	CASSSGQINQPQHF	TGTGCCAGCAGCTCTGGGCAGATTAATCAGCCCCAGCATTTT
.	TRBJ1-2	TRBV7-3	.	CASSPGEGNYGYTF	TGTGCCAGCAGCCCCGGAGAAGGCAACTATGGCTACACCTTC